This T cell receptor (beta chain) was identified in a study of spatial heterogeneity in lung cancer. For the study at large: There were consistently more beta-chain sequences detected than alpha-chain sequences.

V lost 2 bases, J lost 2 bases, and 16 bases lay in between. The CDR3 sequence is 17 residues long. In germline, CDR1 is SGHAT, CDR2 FQNNGV. As to time point: blood at routine non-recurrence follow-up after resection. Sequencing was performed on whole RNA extracted from tumor and nontumor lung tissue, or from frozen PBMC, and the material was left unsorted. On each TCR cDNA molecule, a unique molecular identifier was present. TCRdb called the 5' RACE reads again in MiXCR, with one record for every CDR3 protein. The sample lists about 87,000 distinct CDR3 sequences, 19% seen once, with 21% in the top ten.

The chain couples TRBV11-2 to TRBJ2-1; a weak D match, TRBD1 (6 bases). Sequences were derived from PBMCs, sampled at follow-up. The clonotype comes from a male donor with early-stage non-small cell lung cancer. CDR3 amino acids: CASSLLRQVQAYNEQFF. Here the CDR3 DNA reads TGTGCCAGCAGCTTACTAAGACAGGTACAGGCCTACAATGAGCAGTTCTTC.